This T cell receptor beta chain was identified in a study of early T cells in non-severe SARS-CoV-2 infection. Individual cDNA molecules were tagged with unique molecular identifiers. MiXCR was run by TCRdb on the 5' RACE reads, yielding one entry per CDR3 protein. The sample has 20,000 or so distinct CDR3 sequences, more than 4.5% seen once. Trimming removed 6 bases at V and 0 bases at J, with 2 bases between. CDR1 SQVTM and CDR2 ANQGSEA come from the germline V gene. There are 10 residues in the CDR3. This clonotype is classed as medium-sized. The source is an adult who was a healthcare worker with PCR-confirmed SARS-CoV-2 infection or an uninfected control (not recorded which). Sequenced input: whole blood. V usage is TRBV29-1 and J usage is TRBJ1-1; D gene uncertain. Here the CDR3 reads CSVMNTEAFF. Written as DNA, the CDR3 is TGCAGCGTCATGAACACTGAAGCTTTCTTT. Variable domain in full (rest from reference TRBV29-1 and TRBJ1-1): SAVISQKPSRDICQRGTSLTIQCQVDSQVTMMFWYRQQPGQSLTLIATANQGSEATYESGFVIDKFPISRPNLTFSTLTVSNMSPEDSSIYLCSVMNTEAFFGQGTRLTVV.